This T cell receptor (beta chain) was identified in a study of blood T cell repertoires in COVID-19. On the study more broadly: COVID-19 samples, acute and convalescent, were from the United States, Italy and Spain. Sample material is recorded as cDNA or gDNA derived from T cells, B-cell-depleted T cells, or PBMCs.

Original data processing: Amplification with reference gene primers provided the estimates of nucleated cell counts. The data were produced by immunoSEQ multiplex PCR, yet TCRdb's version contains in-frame clones alone and is incomplete. Clone size and V and J calls were adopted from that table, with D and trimming inferred from the DNA. The table records tens of thousands of clones, about 89% of them present only once. Followed over time, Seattle patients had been enrolled while infection was active. The CDR3 runs 14 residues. Germline CDR1 SGHDN, CDR2 FVKESK. V was pared by 0 bases and J by 4 bases, with 9 bases between.

This sequence originates from a man in his sixties with COVID-19, enrolled during active disease. This chain joins TRBV14 and TRBJ1-1; D unclear. The sequencing sample was made of peripheral blood. DNA for the CDR3: TGTGCCAGCAGCCAAGATACGGTTAGCACTGAAGCTTTCTTT. It translates to CASSQDTVSTEAFF. The full variable domain, its missing parts supplied by reference TRBV14 and TRBJ1-1, is EAGVTQFPSHSVIEKGQTVTLRCDPISGHDNLYWYRRVMGKEIKFLLHFVKESKQDESGMPNNRFLAERTGGTYSTLKVQPAELEDSGVYFCASSQDTVSTEAFFGQGTRLTVV.